This T cell receptor beta chain was profiled in a study of Graves' ophthalmopathy and Graves' hyperthyroidism. Amplification targeted the TCR beta CDR3 regions, with RNA transcripts as the source material. HTBI-primed first-round RT-PCR preceded second-round multiplex PCR. In TCRdb, the multiplex PCR reads were re-called with MiXCR into one record per CDR3 protein. The sample carries about 640,000 distinct CDR3 sequences, over 40% recorded once. The germline CDR1 and CDR2 sequences are DFQATT and SNEGSKA (reference sequence). V was clipped by 7 bases and J by 7 bases; unmatched bases: 9. There are 14 residues in the CDR3.

The sequenced sample was peripheral blood. This clonotype originated in an adult man with Graves' ophthalmopathy. The V and J genes are TRBV20-1 and TRBJ2-3, with TRBD1 matching over 12 bases. Here the CDR3 DNA reads TGCAGTGGATCCGGGACAGGGGGCCTCAATACGCAGTATTTT. This encodes CSGSGTGGLNTQYF.